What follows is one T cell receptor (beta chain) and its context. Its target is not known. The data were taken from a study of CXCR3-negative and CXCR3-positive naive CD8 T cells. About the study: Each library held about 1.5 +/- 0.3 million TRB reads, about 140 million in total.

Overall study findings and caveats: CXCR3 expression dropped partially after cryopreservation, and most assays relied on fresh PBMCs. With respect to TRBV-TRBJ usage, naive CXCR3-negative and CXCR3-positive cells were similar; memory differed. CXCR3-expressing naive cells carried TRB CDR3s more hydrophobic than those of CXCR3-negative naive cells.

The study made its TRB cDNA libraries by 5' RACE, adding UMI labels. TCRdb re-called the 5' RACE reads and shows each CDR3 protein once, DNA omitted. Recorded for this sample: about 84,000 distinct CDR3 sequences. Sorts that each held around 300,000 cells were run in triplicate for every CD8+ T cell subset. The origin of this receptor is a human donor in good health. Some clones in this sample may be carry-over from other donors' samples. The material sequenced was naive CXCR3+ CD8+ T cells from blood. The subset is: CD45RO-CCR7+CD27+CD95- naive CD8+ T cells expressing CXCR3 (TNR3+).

The CDR3: CASSEVGYEQYF. The V and J genes are TRBV14 and TRBJ2-7. In germline, CDR1 is SGHDN, CDR2 FVKESK. The CDR3 runs to 12 residues.